This T cell receptor (beta chain) was profiled in a study of shared clonotypes between healthy human individuals. Broader study findings: The study generally estimated greater richness for naive than memory subsets. Clonotypes that were shared across a few donors made up 4% to 6% of naive CD4 clonotypes. Some clonotypes were shared by all four sorted-subset donors, while others were not shared. The non-shared ones had lower generation probabilities than the shared ones.

CDR1 MDHEN and CDR2 SYDVKM come from the germline V gene. Trimming at V came to 6 bases and at J to 5 bases, leaving 4 bases not matched to a gene. CDR3 size: 13 residues. With respect to this clone: The antigen remains unidentified. Other DNA sequences in this specimen translate into the identical CDR3.

This table comes from immunoSEQ multiplex PCR, and its TCRdb copy is limited to in-frame clones, with some not included. This table holds about 2.3 million clones, approximately 95% found once. The receptor was isolated from a man younger than 30 in good health. Some clones in this sample may be carry-over from other donors' samples. Sequenced: naive CD4+ T cells from PBMCs. Indicated subset: CD45RA+ positively selected. J is TRBJ1-2 and V is TRBV28; 9 positions match TRBD1. DNA of the CDR3: TGTGCCAGCAGAACAGGGGGCGGTTATGGCTACACCTTC. Translating gives CASRTGGGYGYTF.